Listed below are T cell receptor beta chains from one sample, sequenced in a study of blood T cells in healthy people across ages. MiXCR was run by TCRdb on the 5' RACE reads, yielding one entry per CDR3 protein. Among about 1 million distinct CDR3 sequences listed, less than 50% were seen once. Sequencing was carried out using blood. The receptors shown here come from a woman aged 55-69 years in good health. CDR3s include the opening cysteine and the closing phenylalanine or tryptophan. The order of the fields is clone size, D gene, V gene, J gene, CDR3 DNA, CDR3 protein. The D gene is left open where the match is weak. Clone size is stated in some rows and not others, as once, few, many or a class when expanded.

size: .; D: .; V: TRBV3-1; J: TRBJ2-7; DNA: TGTGCCAGCAGCCCTGGAGGGAGGACCTCCTACGAGCAGTACTTC; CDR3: CASSPGGRTSYEQYF
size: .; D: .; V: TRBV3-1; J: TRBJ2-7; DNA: TGTGCCAGCAGCCAAGTGGGCTTCGGGGAGCAGTACTTC; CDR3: CASSQVGFGEQYF
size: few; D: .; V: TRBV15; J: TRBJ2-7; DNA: TGTGCCACCAGCCAACCGACCGGGACTCAAACTTACTACGAGCAGTACTTC; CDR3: CATSQPTGTQTYYEQYF
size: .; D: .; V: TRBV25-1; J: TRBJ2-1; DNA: TGTGCCAGCAGTGAATGTCGACAGTACAATGAGCAGTTCTTC; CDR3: CASSECRQYNEQFF
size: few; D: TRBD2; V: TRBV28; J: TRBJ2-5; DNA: TGTGCCAGCAGTTTGGGTAGCGGGATAAAAGAGACCCAGTACTTC; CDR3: CASSLGSGIKETQYF
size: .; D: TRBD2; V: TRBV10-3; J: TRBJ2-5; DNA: TGTGCCATCAGTCAAATAGCGGGAGGTCAAGAGACCCAGTACTTC; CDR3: CAISQIAGGQETQYF
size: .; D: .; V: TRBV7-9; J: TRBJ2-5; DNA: TGTGCCAGCAGCTTAGCGGAGGGGCCGGAGACCCAGTACTTC; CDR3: CASSLAEGPETQYF
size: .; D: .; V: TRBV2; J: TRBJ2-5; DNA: TGTGCCAGCAGTGAATGGGAGAGGACGGAAGAGACCCAGTACTTC; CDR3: CASSEWERTEETQYF
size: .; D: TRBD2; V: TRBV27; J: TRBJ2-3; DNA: TGTGCCAGCACACGACTAGCGGGGGATACGCAGTATTTT; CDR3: CASTRLAGDTQYF
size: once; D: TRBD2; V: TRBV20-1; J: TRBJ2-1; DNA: TGCAGTGCTAGCGGACTAGGGTACAATGGGCAGTTCTTC; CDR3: CSASGLGYNGQFF
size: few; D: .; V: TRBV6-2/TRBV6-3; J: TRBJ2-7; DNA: TGTGCCAGCAACGACGGCTACGAGCAGTACTTC; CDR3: CASNDGYEQYF
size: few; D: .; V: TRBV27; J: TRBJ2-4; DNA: TGTGCCAGCCCCCCTAAAAACATTCAGTACTTC; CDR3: CASPPKNIQYF
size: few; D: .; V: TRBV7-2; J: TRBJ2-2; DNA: TGTGCCAGCAGCTGGGGGCGGCCTTACACCGGGGAGCTGTTTTTT; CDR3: CASSWGRPYTGELFF
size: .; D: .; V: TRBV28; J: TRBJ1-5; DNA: TGTGCCAGCAGGACAGACAATCAGCCCCAGCATTTT; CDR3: CASRTDNQPQHF
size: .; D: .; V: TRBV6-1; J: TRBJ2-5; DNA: TGTGCCAGCAGTGTAGATGAGGCCCAGTACTTC; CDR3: CASSVDEAQYF
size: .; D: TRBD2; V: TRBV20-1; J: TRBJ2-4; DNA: TGCAGTGCGACAGCGGGAGGAGCCAAAAACATTCAGTACTTC; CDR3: CSATAGGAKNIQYF
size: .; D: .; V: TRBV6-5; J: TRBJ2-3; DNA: TGTGCCAGCAGCTCCGAGGGTATTAAGGTAGATACGCAGTATTTT; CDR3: CASSSEGIKVDTQYF
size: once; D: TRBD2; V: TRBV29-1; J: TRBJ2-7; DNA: TGCAACGCCCGGACTAGCTCCTACGAGCAGTACTTC; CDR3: CNARTSSYEQYF
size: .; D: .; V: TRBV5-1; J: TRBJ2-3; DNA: TGCGCCAGCAGCTTGGACGGTACAAACACAGATACGCAGTATTTT; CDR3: CASSLDGTNTDTQYF
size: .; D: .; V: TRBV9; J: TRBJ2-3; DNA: TGTGCCAGCAGCCCCAGCGCAGGGTGGACAGATACGCAGTATTTT; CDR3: CASSPSAGWTDTQYF
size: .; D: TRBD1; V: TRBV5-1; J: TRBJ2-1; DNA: TGCGCCAGCAGCTTGGGTGACAGGGAAGTGTTCTTC; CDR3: CASSLGDREVFF
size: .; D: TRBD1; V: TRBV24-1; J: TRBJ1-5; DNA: TGTGCCACCAGTGTCGGAGGGGGCAGTCAGCCCCAGCATTTT; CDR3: CATSVGGGSQPQHF
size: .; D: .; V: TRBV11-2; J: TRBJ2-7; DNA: TGTGCCAGCAGCTTAGTGGTAGCAGGGAACTACGAGCAGTACTTC; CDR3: CASSLVVAGNYEQYF
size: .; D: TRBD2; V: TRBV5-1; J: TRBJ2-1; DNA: TGCGCCAGCAGCTGGGCTAGCGGGAGCTTGAATGAGCAGTTCTTC; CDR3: CASSWASGSLNEQFF
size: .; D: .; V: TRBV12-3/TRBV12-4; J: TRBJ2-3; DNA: TGTGCCAGCAGTTTAATGACACGCAACACAGATACGCAGTATTTT; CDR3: CASSLMTRNTDTQYF
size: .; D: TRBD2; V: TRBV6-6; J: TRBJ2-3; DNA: TGTGCCAGCAGTTACTCAGCGGGAGCGGGCACAGATACGCAGTATTTT; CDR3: CASSYSAGAGTDTQYF
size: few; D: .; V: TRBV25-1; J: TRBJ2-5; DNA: TGTGCCAGCAGTGAGATGGGGCCCTTGGGGACCCAGTACTTC; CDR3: CASSEMGPLGTQYF
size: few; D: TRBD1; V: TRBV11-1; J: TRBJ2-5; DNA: TGTGCCAGCAGCTTAGGACAGGGGGAGGACCAAGAGACCCAGTACTTC; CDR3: CASSLGQGEDQETQYF
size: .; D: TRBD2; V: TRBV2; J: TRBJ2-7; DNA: TGTGCCAGCAGTGCTCTGGGACTAGGTGGCTACGAGCAGTACTTC; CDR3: CASSALGLGGYEQYF
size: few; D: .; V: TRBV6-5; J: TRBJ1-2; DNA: TGTGCCAGCAGTTACTCGGGGAGTCCTAGCTATGGCTACACCTTC; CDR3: CASSYSGSPSYGYTF
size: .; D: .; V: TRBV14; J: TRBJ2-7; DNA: TGTGCCAGCAGCCAAGCGATCTGGGAGCAGTACTTC; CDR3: CASSQAIWEQYF
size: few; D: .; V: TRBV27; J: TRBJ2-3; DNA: TGTGCCAGCAGTCTGACAAGTTCTAGCACAGATACGCAGTATTTT; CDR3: CASSLTSSSTDTQYF
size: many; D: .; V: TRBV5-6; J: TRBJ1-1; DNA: TGTGCCAGCAGCTTAAGGAACACTGAAGCTTTCTTT; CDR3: CASSLRNTEAFF
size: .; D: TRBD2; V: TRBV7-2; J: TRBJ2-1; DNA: TGTGCCAGCAGCTTCGGACTAGCGGGAGGGGCGAATGAGCAGTTCTTC; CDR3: CASSFGLAGGANEQFF
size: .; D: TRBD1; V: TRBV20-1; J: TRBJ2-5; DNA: TGCAGTGCTAGAGAAGGGGACAGGGCGAGCGAGACCCAGTACTTC; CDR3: CSAREGDRASETQYF
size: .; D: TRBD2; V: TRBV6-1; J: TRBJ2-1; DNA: TGTGCCAGCAGGCAAGGGACTAGCGGGAGTCTTGAGCAGTTCTTC; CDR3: CASRQGTSGSLEQFF
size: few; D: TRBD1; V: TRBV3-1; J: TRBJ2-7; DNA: TGTGCCAGCAGCCGTACAGGGGGCAACGACGAGCAGTACTTC; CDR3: CASSRTGGNDEQYF